The T cell receptor (beta chain) described here comes from a study of T cell changes during pregnancy in multiple sclerosis. Assay: immunoSEQ multiplex PCR; the TCRdb copy retains only in-frame clones and omits some. This sample yields 90,000 to 95,000 clones, of which about 93% are seen a single time; around 4.1% belongs to the top ten. The sequencing here drew on peripheral blood, taken in the first trimester of pregnancy. The TCR originated in a female donor with multiple sclerosis, enrolled in a pregnancy study.

The CDR3 sequence: CASTWDRVTVGANVLTF. CDR3 nucleotide sequence: TGTGCCAGCACATGGGACAGGGTAACAGTCGGGGCCAACGTCCTGACTTTC. The chain combines TRBV11-2 with TRBJ2-6, with 9 bases fitting TRBD1. The CDR3 is 17 residues long. Germline lookup yields CDR1 SGHAT and CDR2 FQNNGV. V dropped 7 bases and J dropped 4; count of bases not matched to a gene: 11. Variable domain in full (rest from reference TRBV11-2 and TRBJ2-6): EAGVAQSPRYKIIEKRQSVAFWCNPISGHATLYWYQQILGQGPKLLIQFQNNGVVDDSQLPKDRFSAERLKGVDSTLKIQPAKLEDSAVYLCASTWDRVTVGANVLTFGAGSRLTVL.